Listed below are T cell receptor beta chains from one sample, sequenced in a study of blood T cell repertoires in COVID-19. Method: immunoSEQ multiplex PCR; TCRdb's copy keeps in-frame clones and lacks some. Of some 220,000 clones in the sample, around 84% were seen once. Sequenced: peripheral blood. The source is a man aged 50-59 years with active or convalescent COVID-19. Each CDR3 is given with its conserved first and last residue. The D gene is left open where the match is weak. Clone size is shown for a subset of rows, as once, few, many or a class of expanded clone.

d_gene: TRBD1; j_gene: TRBJ1-4; v_gene: TRBV5-6; abundance: -; CDR3aa: CASSLGQPTNEKLFF; CDR3nt: TGTGCCAGCAGTTTGGGACAGCCAACTAATGAAAAACTGTTTTTT
d_gene: TRBD1; j_gene: TRBJ2-3; v_gene: TRBV5-6; abundance: -; CDR3aa: CASSLQGSGTQYF; CDR3nt: TGTGCCAGCAGCTTACAGGGGTCGGGTACGCAGTATTTT
d_gene: -; j_gene: TRBJ1-4; v_gene: TRBV19; abundance: -; CDR3aa: CASSMGYLGEKLFF; CDR3nt: TGTGCCAGTAGTATGGGCTACCTTGGGGAAAAACTGTTTTTT
d_gene: TRBD1; j_gene: TRBJ1-2; v_gene: TRBV18; abundance: -; CDR3aa: CASSPQGADGYTF; CDR3nt: TGTGCCAGCTCACCCCAGGGGGCCGATGGCTACACCTTC
d_gene: -; j_gene: TRBJ1-1; v_gene: TRBV29-1; abundance: -; CDR3aa: CSVRDTEAFF; CDR3nt: TGCAGCGTTCGGGACACTGAAGCTTTCTTT
d_gene: TRBD2; j_gene: TRBJ2-1; v_gene: TRBV18; abundance: few; CDR3aa: CASSNFSGGDNEQFF; CDR3nt: TGTGCCAGCTCAAACTTTAGCGGGGGGGACAATGAGCAGTTCTTC
d_gene: TRBD2; j_gene: TRBJ2-1; v_gene: TRBV4-2; abundance: -; CDR3aa: CASSPRTSGGWSEQFF; CDR3nt: TGTGCCAGCAGCCCCCGGACTAGCGGGGGCTGGAGTGAGCAGTTCTTC
d_gene: TRBD2; j_gene: TRBJ2-3; v_gene: TRBV7-8; abundance: -; CDR3aa: CASSLTGLAGDTQYF; CDR3nt: TGTGCCAGCAGCTTAACGGGACTAGCGGGAGATACGCAGTATTTT
d_gene: -; j_gene: TRBJ2-3; v_gene: TRBV28; abundance: -; CDR3aa: CASSTGTDTQYF; CDR3nt: TGTGCCAGCAGTACAGGGACAGATACGCAGTATTTT
d_gene: TRBD1; j_gene: TRBJ1-2; v_gene: TRBV19; abundance: -; CDR3aa: CASGDNADRVGRNYGYTF; CDR3nt: TGTGCCAGTGGAGACAACGCCGACAGGGTCGGAAGGAACTATGGCTACACCTTC
d_gene: -; j_gene: TRBJ2-3; v_gene: TRBV6-5; abundance: -; CDR3aa: CASSTDRPTDTQYF; CDR3nt: TGTGCCAGCAGTACCGACAGGCCCACAGATACGCAGTATTTT
d_gene: -; j_gene: TRBJ1-1; v_gene: TRBV12-3/TRBV12-4; abundance: -; CDR3aa: CASSFAGATEAFF; CDR3nt: TGTGCCAGCAGTTTCGCAGGGGCCACTGAAGCTTTCTTT
d_gene: -; j_gene: TRBJ1-3; v_gene: TRBV27; abundance: -; CDR3aa: CASSSKRLQVLVTIYF; CDR3nt: TGTGCCAGCAGTTCCAAAAGGTTACAGGTTCTGGTCACCATATATTTT
d_gene: -; j_gene: TRBJ2-3; v_gene: TRBV5-1; abundance: -; CDR3aa: CASSLAGAGADTQYF; CDR3nt: TGCGCCAGCAGCTTGGCAGGGGCCGGCGCAGATACGCAGTATTTT